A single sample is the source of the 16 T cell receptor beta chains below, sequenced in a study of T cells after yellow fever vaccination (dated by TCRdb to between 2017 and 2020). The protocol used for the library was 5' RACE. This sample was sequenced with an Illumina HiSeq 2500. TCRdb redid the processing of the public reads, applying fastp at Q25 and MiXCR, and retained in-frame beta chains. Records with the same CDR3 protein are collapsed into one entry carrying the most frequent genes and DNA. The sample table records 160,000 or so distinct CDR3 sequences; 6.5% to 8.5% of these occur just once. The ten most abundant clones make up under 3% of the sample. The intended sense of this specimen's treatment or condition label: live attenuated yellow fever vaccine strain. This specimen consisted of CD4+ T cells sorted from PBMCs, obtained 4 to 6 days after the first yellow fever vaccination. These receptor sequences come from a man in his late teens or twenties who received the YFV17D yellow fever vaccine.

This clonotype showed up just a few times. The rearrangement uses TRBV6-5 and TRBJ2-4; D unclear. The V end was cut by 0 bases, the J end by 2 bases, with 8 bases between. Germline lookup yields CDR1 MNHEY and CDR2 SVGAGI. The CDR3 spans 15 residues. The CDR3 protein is CASSYSQRSKNIQYF. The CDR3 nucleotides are TGTGCCAGCAGTTACTCCCAGCGATCCAAAAACATTCAGTACTTC.

The CDR3 reads CASSPRAIDTEAFF. The DNA for the CDR3 is TGTGCCAGCTCACCAAGGGCGATTGACACTGAAGCTTTCTTT. The V call is TRBV18, the J call TRBJ1-1, with no clear D. The V gene lost 2 bases and the J gene lost 3 bases, with 10 bases spanning the gap. This CDR3 has 14 residues. CDR1 is KGHSH, CDR2 LQKENI, per germline.

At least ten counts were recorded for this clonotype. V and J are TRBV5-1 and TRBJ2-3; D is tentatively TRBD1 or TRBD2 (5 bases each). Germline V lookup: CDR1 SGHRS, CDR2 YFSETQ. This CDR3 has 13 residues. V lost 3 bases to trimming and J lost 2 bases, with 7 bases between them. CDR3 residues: CASSWDHTDTQYF. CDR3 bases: TGCGCCAGCAGCTGGGACCACACAGATACGCAGTATTTT.

Here the CDR3 DNA reads TGTGCCAGCAGTTCAGCAGAATATAGCAATCAGCCCCAGCATTTT. Translated, it gives CASSSAEYSNQPQHF. The chain links TRBV28 to TRBJ1-5; the D is unclear. Trimming left V 4 bases short and J 0 bases short, with 10 bases between. Germline V gives CDR1 MDHEN, CDR2 SYDVKM. The CDR3 loop spans 15 amino acids. The variable domain in full, with the rest retrieved from reference TRBV28 and TRBJ1-5, is DVKVTQSSRYLVKRTGEKVFLECVQDMDHENMFWYRQDPGLGLRLIYFSYDVKMKEKGDIPEGYSVSREKKERFSLILESASTNQTSMYLCASSSAEYSNQPQHFGDGTRLSIL.

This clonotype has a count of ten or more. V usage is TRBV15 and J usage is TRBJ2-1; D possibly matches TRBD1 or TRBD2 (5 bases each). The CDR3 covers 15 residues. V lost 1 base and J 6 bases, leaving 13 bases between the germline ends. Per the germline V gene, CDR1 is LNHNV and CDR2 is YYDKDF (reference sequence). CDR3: CATSRAGTWGNEQFF. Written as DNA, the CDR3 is TGTGCCACCAGCAGAGCTGGGACGTGGGGCAATGAGCAGTTCTTC.

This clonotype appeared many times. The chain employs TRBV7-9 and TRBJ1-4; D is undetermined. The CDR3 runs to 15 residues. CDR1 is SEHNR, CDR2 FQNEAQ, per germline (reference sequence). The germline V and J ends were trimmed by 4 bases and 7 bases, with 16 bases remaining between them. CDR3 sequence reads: CASSSNAPLGEKLFF. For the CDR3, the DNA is TGTGCCAGCAGCTCCAACGCCCCCTTGGGTGAAAAACTGTTTTTT.

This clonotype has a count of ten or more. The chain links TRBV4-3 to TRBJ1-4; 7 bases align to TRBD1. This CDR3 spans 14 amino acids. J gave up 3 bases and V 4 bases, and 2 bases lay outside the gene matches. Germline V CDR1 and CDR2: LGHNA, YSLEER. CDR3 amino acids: CASSRGQSNEKLFF. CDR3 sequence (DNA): TGCGCCAGCAGCCGGGGACAGTCTAATGAAAAACTGTTTTTT.

The CDR3 DNA follows: TGCAGTGCTATTCCGATTCGGGGCGGGAGCAATCAGCCCCAGCATTTT. The encoded protein is CSAIPIRGGSNQPQHF. The rearrangement joins TRBV20-1 to TRBJ1-5; tentative D call: TRBD1 (5 bases). Per the germline V gene, CDR1 is DFQATT and CDR2 is SNEGSKA (reference sequence). The CDR3 extends over 16 amino acids. Trimming cost V 4 bases and J 1 base, with 17 bases left between them.

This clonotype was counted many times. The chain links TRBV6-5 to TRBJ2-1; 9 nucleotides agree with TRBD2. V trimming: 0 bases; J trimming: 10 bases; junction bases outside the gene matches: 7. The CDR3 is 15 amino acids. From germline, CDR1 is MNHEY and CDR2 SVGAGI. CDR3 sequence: CASSYSRGGAYEQFF. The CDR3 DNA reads TGTGCCAGCAGTTACTCTCGCGGGGGGGCCTACGAGCAGTTCTTC.

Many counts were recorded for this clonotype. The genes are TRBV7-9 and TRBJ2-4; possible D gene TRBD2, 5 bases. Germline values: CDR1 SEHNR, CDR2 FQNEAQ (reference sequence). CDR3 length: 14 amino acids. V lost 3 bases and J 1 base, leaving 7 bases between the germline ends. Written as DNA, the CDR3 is TGTGCCAGCAGCTTCGGGGTGGCCAAAAACATTCAGTACTTC. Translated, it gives CASSFGVAKNIQYF.

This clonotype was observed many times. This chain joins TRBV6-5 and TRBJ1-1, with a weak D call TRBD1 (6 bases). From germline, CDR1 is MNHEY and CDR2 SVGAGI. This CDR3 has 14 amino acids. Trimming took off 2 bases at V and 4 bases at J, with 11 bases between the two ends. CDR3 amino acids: CASSYVGGSTEAFF. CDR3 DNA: TGTGCCAGCAGTTACGTAGGGGGAAGCACTGAAGCTTTCTTT.

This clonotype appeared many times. The CDR3, as DNA: TGTGCCAATACGGGACAGCTGGATCAGCCCCAGCATTTT. This sequence encodes CANTGQLDQPQHF. This chain links TRBV10-3 with TRBJ1-5; 7 positions match TRBD1. The CDR3 spans 13 residues. The ends lost 10 bases at V and 5 bases at J; junction bases unmatched: 8. Germline values: CDR1 ENHRY, CDR2 SYGVKD.

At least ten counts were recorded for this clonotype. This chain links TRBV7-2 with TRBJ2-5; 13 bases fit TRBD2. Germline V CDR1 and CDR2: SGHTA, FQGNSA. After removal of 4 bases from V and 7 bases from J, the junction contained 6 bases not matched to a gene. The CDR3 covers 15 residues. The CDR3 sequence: CASSWTSGGPGTQYF. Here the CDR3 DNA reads TGTGCCAGCAGCTGGACTAGCGGGGGCCCAGGGACCCAGTACTTC.

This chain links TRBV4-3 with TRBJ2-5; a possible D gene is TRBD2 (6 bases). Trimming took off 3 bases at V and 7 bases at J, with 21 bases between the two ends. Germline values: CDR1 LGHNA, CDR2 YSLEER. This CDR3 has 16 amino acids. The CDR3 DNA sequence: TGCGCCAGCAGCCATGTTACCGGGACTGATAAAGGGACCCAGTACTTC. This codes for CASSHVTGTDKGTQYF.

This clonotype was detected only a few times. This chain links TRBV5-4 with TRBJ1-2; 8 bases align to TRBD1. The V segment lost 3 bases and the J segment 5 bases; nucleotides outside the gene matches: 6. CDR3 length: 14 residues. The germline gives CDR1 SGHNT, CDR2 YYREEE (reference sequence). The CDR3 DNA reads TGTGCCAGCAGCTACGGACAGGGAGCGTATGGCTACACCTTC. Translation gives CASSYGQGAYGYTF.

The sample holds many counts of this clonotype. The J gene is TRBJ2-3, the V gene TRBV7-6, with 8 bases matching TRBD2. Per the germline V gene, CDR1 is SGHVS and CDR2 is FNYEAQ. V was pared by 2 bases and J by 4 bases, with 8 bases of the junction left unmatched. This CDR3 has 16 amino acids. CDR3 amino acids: CASSLPGGRAADTQYF. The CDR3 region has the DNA TGTGCCAGCAGCTTACCGGGAGGGAGGGCGGCAGATACGCAGTATTTT. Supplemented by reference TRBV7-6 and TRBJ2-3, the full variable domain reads GAGVSQSPRYKVTKRGQDVALRCDPISGHVSLYWYRQALGQGPEFLTYFNYEAQQDKSGLPNDRFSAERPEGSISTLTIQRTEQRDSAMYRCASSLPGGRAADTQYFGPGTRLTVL.